These 21 T cell receptor beta chains were all obtained from the same sample, sequenced in a study of T cell clonality in common variable immunodeficiency. Here immunoSEQ multiplex PCR was the method, and the copy in TCRdb shows in-frame clones only, minus some. Singletons are absent from the sample, which has tens of thousands of clones. The sample taken for sequencing was peripheral blood mononuclear cells. The receptors derive from a person aged 18 to 75 in good health.

In its sample, this clone was seen many times. The CDR3 end is not reached by the read, which stops 3 residues before it; the germline J gene fills it in. The chain joins TRBV5-1 to TRBJ1-2; possible D gene TRBD1, 6 bases. The germline V and J ends were trimmed by 0 bases and 6 bases, with 15 bases remaining between them. Germline V lookup: CDR1 SGHRS, CDR2 YFSETQ. CDR3 size: 15 residues. The CDR3 loop reads CASSLETGRLDGYTF. The CDR3 DNA, read in part, is TGCGCCAGCAGCTTGGAGACAGGTAGGTTGGATGGC.

This clone was detected many times. The CDR3 end is not reached by the read, which stops 3 residues before it; the germline J gene fills it in. This chain links TRBV5-1 with TRBJ2-1; the match to TRBD2 covers 10 bases. Germline V gene sequence: CDR1 SGHRS, CDR2 YFSETQ. The CDR3 contains 17 residues. Trimming removed 2 bases from V and 3 bases from J; junction bases left unmatched: 8. Partial CDR3 DNA: TGCGCCAGCAGCTTTTCGCCTAGCGGGGGAGTCTACAATGAG. This gives the protein CASSFSPSGGVYNE. The full CDR3 sequence reads CASSFSPSGGVYNEQFF.

This clone was counted at least ten times. The CDR3 extends 3 residues past the end of the read, so its final part is completed from the germline J gene. This rearrangement joins TRBV5-5 to TRBJ2-7; possible D gene TRBD2, 5 bases. The V end lost 0 bases, the J end lost 3 bases, and 10 bases lay between the germline ends. The germline V gene encodes CDR1 SGHKS and CDR2 YYEKEE (reference sequence). The CDR3 extends over 14 amino acids. The part of the CDR3 DNA that was read is TGTGCCAGCAGCTTGGAGATCGGACTCTACGAG. It is translated as CASSLEIGLYE. The full-length CDR3 reads as CASSLEIGLYEQYF.

Ten or more counts support this clone. The CDR3 end is not reached by the read, which stops 3 residues before it; the germline J gene fills it in. The rearrangement links TRBV18 to TRBJ2-5; 7 bases fit TRBD1. CDR1 and CDR2 (germline): KGHSH, LQKENI. CDR3 length: 14 residues. Trimming at V came to 6 bases and at J to 5 bases, leaving 9 bases not matched to a gene. The DNA read from the CDR3 is TGTGCCAGCTCGCCTGAGACAGGGCGGGAGACC. This codes for CASSPETGRET. In full, the CDR3 reads CASSPETGRETQYF.

The sample holds many counts of this clone. The read ends 3 residues shy of where the CDR3 ends; the end is completed using the germline J gene. The gene calls are TRBV30 and TRBJ2-2; D ambiguous. Germline-derived CDR1 and CDR2 are GTSNPN and SVGIG (reference sequence). V lost 1 base to trimming and J lost 6 bases, with 9 bases between them. CDR3 length equals 13 residues. CDR3 residues: CAWSEDSSGELFF. The sequenced part of the CDR3 DNA is TGTGCCTGGAGTGAAGATAGCTCCGGGGAG. The full variable domain, completed using reference TRBV30 and TRBJ2-2, is SQTIHQWPATLVQPVGSPLSLECTVEGTSNPNLYWYRQAAGRGLQLLFYSVGIGQISSEVPQNLSASRPQDRQFILSSKKLLLSDSGFYLCAWSEDSSGELFFGEGSRLTVL.

This clone was seen repeatedly, ten times or more. Read data end 3 residues before the CDR3 end; the end is taken from the germline J gene. V gene TRBV12-5 combines with J gene TRBJ2-7; 8 bases agree with TRBD1. The trim removed 0 bases at V and 3 bases at J, leaving 7 bases unmatched. CDR1 is LGHNT, CDR2 FRNRAP, per germline. The CDR3 sequence is 16 residues long. CDR3 bases read: TGTGCTAGTGGTTTGGTACTCGGTGACAGGGGCTACGAG. Protein: CASGLVLGDRGYE. The whole CDR3 sequence reads CASGLVLGDRGYEQYF.

This clone was detected ten times or more. The read falls 3 residues short of the CDR3 end, and the missing part is taken from the germline J gene. The gene calls are TRBV12-3 or TRBV12-4 and TRBJ2-1; D perhaps matches TRBD1 (5 bases). The CDR3 spans 16 residues. V was trimmed by 5 bases and J by 0 bases, leaving 14 bases between them. The chain's CDR3 is CASSPQDSTSYNEQFF. CDR3 DNA, as far as it was read: TGTGCCAGCAGTCCACAGGATTCAACCTCCTACAATGAG.

This clone was seen ten or more times. The DNA ends 3 residues before the CDR3 does, and the rest of the CDR3 is filled in from the germline J gene. The chain couples TRBV20-1 to TRBJ2-2; TRBD2 agrees at 7 bases. Germline CDR1 DFQATT, CDR2 SNEGSKA (reference sequence). Unmatched junction bases numbered 10, after V lost 4 bases and J lost 5 bases. CDR3 size: 15 residues. CDR3 amino acids: CSAMNWGGSTGELFF. Partial CDR3 DNA: TGCAGTGCTATGAATTGGGGGGGAAGTACCGGGGAG.

This clone was recorded at least ten times. The read terminates 3 residues ahead of where the CDR3 ends, so the germline J gene completes it. Different DNA sequences within this sample yield the same CDR3. The chain combines TRBV19 with TRBJ1-3; D is undetermined. Germline V gene data show CDR1 as LNHDA and CDR2 as SQIVND (reference sequence). Trimming removed 8 bases at V and 2 bases at J, with 16 bases between. CDR3 size: 15 residues. The CDR3: CASDYGAHPGNTIYF. Incomplete CDR3 DNA: TGTGCCAGTGACTACGGAGCCCACCCTGGAAACACC.

There are many counts of this clone. The read terminates 3 residues before the CDR3 end, so the remaining end is supplied by the germline J gene. The chain recombines TRBV7-8 with TRBJ2-3, with 8 positions matching TRBD1. The J segment lost 1 base and the V segment lost 6 bases, leaving 6 bases of the junction unmatched. CDR3 length: 15 amino acids. CDR1 is SGHVS and CDR2 is FQNEAQ in the germline V gene. Here the CDR3 reads CASRWTGIGTDTQYF. Incomplete CDR3 DNA: TGTGCCAGCAGGTGGACAGGGATAGGCACAGATACG.

This clone was detected only a few times. This may come from a read error, since a much larger clone is one base off. The read halts 3 residues ahead of the CDR3 end, with the missing end drawn from the germline J gene. The chain links TRBV19 to TRBJ1-4; D possibly corresponds to TRBD1 (6 bases). Germline V lookup: CDR1 LNHDA, CDR2 SQIVND (reference sequence). The CDR3 spans 17 residues. CDR3 region: CASSIDQPWTENSPLFF. CDR3 DNA (partial): TGTGCCAGTAGTATAGATCAACCCTGGACAGAGAATTCACCA. The variable domain in full, completed from reference TRBV19 and TRBJ1-4, reads DGGITQSPKYLFRKEGQNVTLSCEQNLNHDAMYWYRQDPGQGLRLIYYSQIVNDFQKGDIAEGYSVSREKKESFPLTVTSAQKNPTAFYLCASSIDQPWTENSPLFFGSGTQLSVL.

This clone was counted ten times or more. The CDR3 is cut off 3 residues early in the read; its end comes from the germline J gene. This chain links TRBV5-1 with TRBJ2-5; 7 bases are a match to TRBD1. There are 14 residues in the CDR3. After removal of 3 bases from V and 3 bases from J, the junction contained 5 bases not matched to a gene. Per the germline V gene, CDR1 is SGHRS and CDR2 is YFSETQ. CDR3 DNA, as far as it was read: TGCGCCAGCAGCTGGACAGGCGGAAAAGAGACC. It encodes CASSWTGGKET. The whole CDR3 protein reads CASSWTGGKETQYF.

This clone was detected many times. The CDR3 extends 3 residues past the end of the read, so its final part is completed from the germline J gene. This chain uses TRBV5-1 with TRBJ2-5, with TRBD2 identical over 12 bases. This CDR3 has 17 amino acids. CDR1 SGHRS and CDR2 YFSETQ come from the germline V gene. Trimming took 0 bases from V and 2 from J; bases not matched to a gene: 5. The CDR3 loop reads CASSLVRTSGEQETQYF. The part of the CDR3 DNA that was read is TGCGCCAGCAGCTTGGTACGGACTAGCGGGGAACAAGAGACC.

This clone showed up many times. The read ends 3 residues shy of where the CDR3 ends; the end is completed using the germline J gene. The chain uses TRBV5-1 and TRBJ2-7; the match to TRBD2 covers 15 bases. Germline V CDR1 and CDR2: SGHRS, YFSETQ. The CDR3 is made up of 16 amino acids. Trimming took 4 bases from V and 6 from J; bases not matched to a gene: 8. Partial CDR3 DNA: TGCGCCAGCAGCAGCAGGACTAGCGGGAGGGTGGTCGAG. Its translation is CASSSRTSGRVVE. The full-length CDR3 reads as CASSSRTSGRVVEQYF.

A note on this clone: The CDR3 goes on 3 residues after the read ends, and that part is filled in from the germline J gene. The gene calls are TRBV18 and TRBJ1-1, with D possibly being TRBD1 (6 bases). Germline lookup yields CDR1 KGHSH and CDR2 LQKENI. V was shortened by 4 bases and J by 7 bases, with 16 bases between the two germline ends. CDR3 length: 14 amino acids. The sequenced part of the CDR3 DNA is TGTGCCAGCTCACGAATACAGGGCGAGATTGAA. It encodes CASSRIQGEIE. The full CDR3 reads CASSRIQGEIEAFF.

This clone was detected many times. The read halts 3 residues ahead of the CDR3 end, with the missing end drawn from the germline J gene. The chain employs TRBV19 and TRBJ1-2, with D possibly being TRBD1 (5 bases). Germline CDR1 is LNHDA and CDR2 is SQIVND (reference sequence). The CDR3 is made up of 19 amino acids. Trimming cost V 5 bases and J 6 bases, with 31 bases left between them. The CDR3 sequence is CASSGAPAGHQGQENGYTF. CDR3 bases read: TGTGCCAGTAGTGGCGCTCCGGCAGGACACCAAGGCCAAGAGAATGGC.

The sample holds many counts of this clone. The read ends 3 residues before the CDR3 terminus; that terminus is restored from the germline J gene. The chain is built from TRBV27 and TRBJ2-1, with 8 bases fitting TRBD1. V dropped 0 bases and J dropped 4; count of bases not matched to a gene: 8. CDR3 length: 17 amino acids. The germline V gene has CDR1 MNHEY and CDR2 SMNVEV (reference sequence). The CDR3 bases that were read are TGTGCCAGCAGTTTATCGCCGGGGACAGGAATATACAATGAG. Its translation: CASSLSPGTGIYNE. The whole CDR3 protein is CASSLSPGTGIYNEQFF.

There are many counts of this clone. The read terminates 3 residues before the CDR3 end, so the remaining end is supplied by the germline J gene. This sequence joins TRBV6-4 and TRBJ2-5; 9 bases fit TRBD2. CDR1 and CDR2 (germline): MRHNA, SNTAGT. Trimming cost V 3 bases and J 4 bases; bases outside gene matches: 6. The CDR3 spans 15 residues. CDR3 loop: CASSEGSGGLETQYF. The sequenced CDR3 bases are TGTGCCAGCAGTGAGGGTAGCGGGGGCCTAGAGACC.

This clone occurred many times. The read ends 3 residues shy of where the CDR3 ends; the end is completed using the germline J gene. The chain combines TRBV14 with TRBJ1-1, with D maybe TRBD1 (5 bases). This CDR3 has 17 amino acids. Trimming removed 1 base from V and 0 bases from J, with 15 bases in between. The germline CDR1 and CDR2 sequences are SGHDN and FVKESK. CDR3 region: CASSQATGHFMNTEAFF. The part of the CDR3 DNA that was read is TGTGCCAGCAGCCAAGCCACTGGACACTTCATGAACACTGAA. The full variable domain, its missing parts supplied by reference TRBV14 and TRBJ1-1, is EAGVTQFPSHSVIEKGQTVTLRCDPISGHDNLYWYRRVMGKEIKFLLHFVKESKQDESGMPNNRFLAERTGGTYSTLKVQPAELEDSGVYFCASSQATGHFMNTEAFFGQGTRLTVV.

This clone was recorded many times. The CDR3 end lies 3 residues beyond the end of the read and is filled in from the germline J gene. This chain connects TRBV27 to TRBJ1-2, with 7 positions matching TRBD1. CDR1 is MNHEY and CDR2 is SMNVEV in the germline V gene (reference sequence). The V segment lost 3 bases and the J segment 5 bases; nucleotides outside the gene matches: 9. This CDR3 is built from 15 residues. CDR3 DNA, as far as it was read: TGTGCCAGCAGTTTGCACAACAGGGGCCTGTATGGC. Residues: CASSLHNRGLYG. The whole CDR3 sequence is CASSLHNRGLYGYTF.

Ten or more counts support this clone. The read is 3 residues too short to cover the CDR3 end, so that end is filled in from the germline J gene. The chain joins TRBV19 to TRBJ2-1; 7 bases map to TRBD2. With 6 bases clipped from V and 8 bases from J, the junction kept 10 bases outside the gene matches. The germline V gene has CDR1 LNHDA and CDR2 SQIVND (reference sequence). The CDR3 contains 14 residues. The CDR3 is CASRGGRISDEQFF. The part of the CDR3 DNA that was read is TGTGCCAGTAGAGGCGGGAGAATATCGGATGAG.